This TCR beta chain was captured by sequencing in a study of neurological immune-mediated disorders. The germline CDR1 and CDR2 sequences are SGHVS and FNYEAQ. The CDR3 loop spans 15 amino acids. With V trimmed by 4 bases and J by 8 bases, 7 bases remained unmatched. TCRdb re-analysed the 5' RACE reads in MiXCR, keeping a single row per CDR3 protein. The table records tens of thousands of distinct CDR3 sequences, approximately 10% of them present only once. The chain is built from TRBV7-6 and TRBJ2-1; 11 nucleotides line up with TRBD2. Sequences were obtained from CD4+ T cells from blood. The receptor was derived from a woman aged 25-40 years with HTLV-1-associated myelopathy (HAM/TSP). The CDR3 reads CASSSNLAGGDEQFF. CDR3 bases: TGTGCCAGCAGCTCCAACCTAGCGGGGGGCGATGAGCAGTTCTTC.